This TCR beta chain was retrieved from a study of read filtering for tumor transcriptome and immune sequencing. At the level of the study: Whole-transcriptome libraries were prepared after DNase treatment.

In this sample, this clonotype turned up a few times. Its specificity is not known. This may arise from a read error, as a much more abundant clone is one base away. Bone marrow was sampled from every patient at the time of active disease. Study results and limitations: Sorted CD138-negative bone marrow cells were not purified T cells. In IR-seq, single-read clonotypes were approximately 83% of clonotypes but 3% to 3.5% of reads.

Germline V gene data show CDR1 as SGHAT and CDR2 as FQNNGV. The CDR3 extends over 15 amino acids. Trimming took off 5 bases at V and 2 bases at J, with 12 bases between the two ends. From around 440 ng of RNA, a library with molecular barcoded alpha/delta and beta/gamma adaptors was made. One entry per CDR3 protein, called by TCRdb with MiXCR from the reads. This table has 20,000 to 25,000 distinct CDR3 sequences, less than 25% appearing once. The rearrangement uses TRBV11-2 and TRBJ2-2; the D gene is possibly TRBD1 (6 bases). This TCR was sampled from a donor aged 40 or over with multiple myeloma. Sequenced input: a population of CD138-negative cells sorted from bone marrow. CDR3 protein: CASSKAQGNTGELFF. For the CDR3, the DNA is TGTGCCAGCAGCAAGGCACAGGGAAACACCGGGGAGCTGTTTTTT.